What follows is one T cell receptor (beta chain) and its context. There is no known antigen for this receptor. No much larger clonotype is one base removed from it; base qualities were not supplied. This sample is part of a study of CD8 T cells in Susac syndrome (dated by TCRdb to between 2018 and 2021). In the study overall: Whether CD8+ T cell activation and differentiation in Susac syndrome was antigen driven was tested using repertoire sequencing. Overall study results and their limits: The number of individuals in the TCR sequencing and HLA analysis was recognized as being relatively small.

RNA was extracted with the RNeasy kit and about 0.5 to 1 ug was reverse transcribed using random hexamers. TCR beta CDR3 regions were amplified with the immunoSEQ multiplex PCR assay covering 54 Vbeta and 13 Jbeta segments. Bias from PCR amplification was corrected by using a synthetic template baseline for primer optimization and for computational correction. As for how the authors treated the data: Reads were assigned to V, D and J genes according to IMGT and analyzed in immunoSEQ Analyzer, with only productive sequences retained. To calculate clonality, Shannon entropy was normalized by log2 of the number of productive unique sequences and then subtracted from one. For each patient and control, public and private clones were evaluated among the 100 most prevalent clones. A clone was defined as Susac-specific if it was absent from the healthy and MS cohorts, from around 960 published viral clones and from other ImmuneACCESS disease sequences. TCRdb trimmed the raw reads at Q25, called clones with MiXCR and kept productive beta chains. All rows with the same CDR3 protein become a single entry with the most common DNA and genes. What appears here as the V and J calls and clone size reflects TCRdb's work, not the paper's. Counted in this sample were roughly 130,000 distinct CDR3 sequences; approximately 94% of them appeared once. In total, the top ten clones hold around 0.12% of the sample.

Including cysteine and phenylalanine, the CDR3 has 14 amino acids. The sequence is cut down to CDR3 DNA, 42 bases in frame from base 1. V is reduced by 8 bases and J by 5 bases, leaving a spacing of 18 bases between them. CDR1 and CDR2 (MNHEY, SVGAGI) derive from the germline V gene. High-throughput TCR beta sequencing profiled peripheral blood CD8+ and CD4+ T cells from healthy donors, Susac syndrome patients and multiple sclerosis patients. The multiple sclerosis controls were treatment-naive patients whose relapsing-remitting disease, either stable or active, fulfilled the revised McDonald criteria. Bulk CD8+ and CD4+ T cells were purified by magnetic negative isolation, whereas CD8+ TEMRA cells were enriched by FACS. Blood was drawn into EDTA tubes, processed within 24 hours, and PBMCs were isolated by density gradient centrifugation. PBMCs intended for TCR sequencing were cryopreserved in liquid nitrogen and were subsequently thawed in a 37 degrees C water bath. A purity of at least 90% was achieved for sorted or isolated CD4+, CD8+ and CD8+ TEMRA cells.

The chain employs TRBV6-5 and TRBJ2-5; the best D guess is TRBD2, with 5 bases matching. The sequence derives from a human donor with multiple sclerosis. Sequenced input: CD4+ T cells from PBMCs. The CDR3 amino acid sequence is: CASRETTGRETQYF. The DNA reads TGTGCCAGCCGGGAAACTACTGGTAGGGAGACCCAGTACTTC.